What follows is one TCR beta chain and its context. Its antigen remains unidentified. Time point denoted: newly diagnosed GD, antithyroid drugs for less than 3 months. PBMCs provided the RNA from which the TCR library was made. HTBI primers from iRepertoire and Arm-PCR of CDR3 regions yielded the TCR beta libraries. TCRdb re-analysed the multiplex PCR reads in MiXCR, keeping a single row per CDR3 protein. The sample yields over 350,000 distinct CDR3 sequences, over 14% seen once. This record belongs to a study of regulatory T cells in long-lasting Graves disease. Looking at the study overall: Patients with new Graves' disease had used antithyroid drugs below 3 months. Overall study findings and caveats: Persistent Graves' patients showed reduced TCR diversity versus newly diagnosed patients.

This CDR3 comprises 16 residues. The V gene lost 0 bases and the J gene lost 0 bases, with 6 bases spanning the gap. Germline CDR1 is MNHEY and CDR2 is SVGAGI. The data also belong to a second study, concerning T cells in Graves' hyperthyroidism and ophthalmopathy.

The TCR was taken from a woman aged 40 to 50 with Graves disease. V is TRBV6-5 and J is TRBJ2-6; D ambiguous. The starting material was peripheral blood mononuclear cells (PBMCs), obtained at new diagnosis, from a patient treated with antithyroid drugs. The CDR3, as DNA: TGTGCCAGCAGTTACTCTGACCTCTCTGGGGCCAACGTCCTGACTTTC. It codes for CASSYSDLSGANVLTF.